This section outlines one T cell receptor beta chain sequence together with its context. This CDR3 is 12 amino acids long. Per germline, CDR1 SGHAT and CDR2 FQDESV (reference sequence). Trimming took 4 bases from V and 7 from J, leaving 11 bases between them. Assay used: immunoSEQ multiplex PCR; TCRdb lists only in-frame clones, some missing. In the table there are 180,000 or so clones, approximately 92% of which are singletons. This record belongs to a study of shared clonotypes between healthy human individuals. V is TRBV11-1 and J is TRBJ2-7, with D possibly being TRBD1 (5 bases). What was sequenced was naive CD4+ T cells sorted from blood. Subset in this sample: CD45RA+ positively selected. The source of this sequence is a woman aged 25 to 39 in good health. The DNA of the CDR3 is TGTGCCAGCAGCTCCCTAGGGGATGAGCAGTACTTC. Its protein product is CASSSLGDEQYF.